This passage covers 13 T cell receptor beta chains from one sample sequenced in a study of CD8+CD57+ T cells in acquired aplastic anemia. Genomic DNA constituted the template upon which TCR beta VDJ and CDR3 profiling was performed. TCRdb called the reads again in MiXCR, with one record for every CDR3 protein. The profile shows 50,000 to 70,000 distinct CDR3 sequences, over 45% of them singletons. The sequenced sample consisted of sorted CD4+, CD8+, or CD8+CD57+ T cells (not recorded which) from PBMCs. The receptors here all came from a human donor in good health, serving as a control.

This clonotype has at least ten counts. The V and J genes are TRBV20-1 and TRBJ2-1; D not resolved. CDR3 length: 15 residues. Germline V gene lookup returns CDR1 DFQATT and CDR2 SNEGSKA (reference sequence). Deletions cut 2 bases from V and 7 bases from J, with 18 bases between. The CDR3 DNA reads as TGCAGTGCTAGACCACCGAACCGGGCCCGGAATGAGCAGTTCTTC. Its translation: CSARPPNRARNEQFF.

This clonotype is judged medium-sized (0.01 to 0.1%). The V call is TRBV25-1, the J call TRBJ1-1; D possibly corresponds to TRBD1 (5 bases). V was trimmed by 5 bases and J by 1 base, leaving 14 bases between them. There are 15 residues in the CDR3. CDR1 is MGHDK and CDR2 is SYGVNS in the germline V gene. CDR3 sequence: CASSRGLWGNTEAFF. The CDR3 nucleotides read TGTGCCAGCAGTAGGGGCTTGTGGGGGAACACTGAAGCTTTCTTT.

This chain joins TRBV7-8 and TRBJ2-7; TRBD2 might be the D (5 bases). V lost 2 bases and J 6 bases, leaving 8 bases between the germline ends. Germline V gene data show CDR1 as SGHVS and CDR2 as FQNEAQ. The CDR3 consists of 12 residues. The DNA of the CDR3 is TGTGCCAGCAGCTTACTCGGGGTCGAGCAGTACTTC. Its protein product is CASSLLGVEQYF.

This clonotype came up many times. The chain uses TRBV2 and TRBJ1-4, with 9 bases aligning to TRBD1. The J segment lost 7 bases and the V segment lost 6 bases, leaving 6 bases of the junction unmatched. The CDR3 is 14 residues long. CDR1 and CDR2 (germline): SNHLY, FYNNEI. The CDR3 protein is CASRPGTGSEKLFF. The CDR3 nucleotides read TGTGCCAGCAGACCCGGGACAGGGTCTGAAAAACTGTTTTTT. The entire variable domain, with the rest obtained from reference TRBV2 and TRBJ1-4, is as follows: EPEVTQTPSHQVTQMGQEVILRCVPISNHLYFYWYRQILGQKVEFLVSFYNNEISEKSEIFDDQFSVERPDGSNFTLKIRSTKLEDSAMYFCASRPGTGSEKLFFGSGTQLSVL.

V gene TRBV5-1 combines with J gene TRBJ2-3; possibly TRBD1 or TRBD2 for D (7 bases each). Germline V gives CDR1 SGHRS, CDR2 YFSETQ. Trimming removed 3 bases at V and 4 bases at J, with 18 bases between. The CDR3 loop spans 16 amino acids. The CDR3 spells CASSWASGTAPDTQYF. Written as DNA, the CDR3 is TGCGCCAGCAGCTGGGCCAGCGGGACAGCCCCAGATACGCAGTATTTT.

This sequence joins TRBV9 and TRBJ1-1, with D possibly TRBD1 on 6 matching bases. The CDR3 is 15 amino acids. V lost 4 bases to trimming and J lost 1 base, with 14 bases between them. The germline gives CDR1 SGDLS, CDR2 YYNGEE. The CDR3: CASSPRGGANTEAFF. The CDR3 DNA follows: TGTGCCAGCAGCCCCAGAGGGGGTGCGAACACTGAAGCTTTCTTT.

This clonotype ranks as medium-sized. The chain recombines TRBV24-1 with TRBJ2-5; D is uncertain. Germline-derived CDR1 and CDR2 are KGHDR and SFDVKD. The CDR3 has 12 residues. V gave up 4 bases and J gave up 1 base, with 3 bases separating them. The CDR3 nucleotides read TGTGCCACCAGTGACCCCCAAGAGACCCAGTACTTC. Translating it yields CATSDPQETQYF.

The V gene is TRBV20-1, the J gene TRBJ1-5; D possibly corresponds to TRBD1 (6 bases). Germline-derived CDR1 and CDR2 are DFQATT and SNEGSKA (reference sequence). There are 15 residues in the CDR3. The ends were cut back, 6 bases at V and 2 bases at J, with 17 bases in the middle. This chain's CDR3 is CSASSLSGGNQPQHF. The DNA of the CDR3 is TGCAGTGCCAGCAGTTTGTCAGGGGGCAATCAGCCCCAGCATTTT.

The genes are TRBV2 and TRBJ2-5; no firm D call. Germline CDR1 SNHLY, CDR2 FYNNEI. The CDR3 contains 11 residues. Trimming pared 3 bases from V and 4 bases from J, leaving 3 bases between. The CDR3 DNA reads as TGTGCCAGCAGTGAGTTAGAGACCCAGTACTTC. Its translation: CASSELETQYF. Filled out from reference TRBV2 and TRBJ2-5, the complete variable domain reads EPEVTQTPSHQVTQMGQEVILRCVPISNHLYFYWYRQILGQKVEFLVSFYNNEISEKSEIFDDQFSVERPDGSNFTLKIRSTKLEDSAMYFCASSELETQYFGPGTRLLVL.

The chain carries TRBV9 and TRBJ1-2; tentative D call: TRBD1 (6 bases). V was trimmed by 6 bases and J by 6 bases, leaving 6 bases between them. From germline, CDR1 is SGDLS and CDR2 YYNGEE. The length of the CDR3 is 10 residues. The CDR3, as DNA: TGTGCCAGCAAGGGGGATGGCTACACCTTC. It codes for CASKGDGYTF.

V usage is TRBV15 and J usage is TRBJ1-5; D not resolved. CDR1 is LNHNV and CDR2 is YYDKDF in the germline V gene (reference sequence). Deletions cut 0 bases from V and 5 bases from J, with 26 bases between. The CDR3 length is 20 residues. The CDR3 nucleotides are TGTGCCACCAGCAGAGAACGGGTCCCGGGATCCCCCAGCGGGGATCAGCCCCAGCATTTT. This translates into CATSRERVPGSPSGDQPQHF.

Concerning this clonotype itself: A single base separates this from a much larger clone, so it may be a read error. This chain joins TRBV24-1 and TRBJ1-4; D gene uncertain. V was cut by 7 bases and J by 7 bases, with 12 bases left in between. Germline V gives CDR1 KGHDR, CDR2 SFDVKD. The CDR3 covers 13 residues. This CDR3 reads CATSSRNAEKLFF. Written as DNA, the CDR3 is TGTGCCACCAGCTCCCGGAACGCTGAAAAACTGTTTTTT.

By sample fraction, this clonotype is medium-sized. The rearrangement uses TRBV10-3 and TRBJ1-1, with D possibly being TRBD1 (6 bases). With 0 bases removed from V and 10 bases from J, the gap between germline ends came to 15 bases. CDR3 length: 14 amino acids. CDR1 is ENHRY, CDR2 SYGVKD, per germline. The DNA of the CDR3 is TGTGCCATCAGTGAGTCTGTGCCGGGGGCGGGAGCTTTCTTT. Translated, it gives CAISESVPGAGAFF.